This TCR beta chain was captured by sequencing in a study of shared clonotypes between healthy human individuals. Germline CDR1 SEHNR, CDR2 FQNEAQ (reference sequence). There are 15 residues in the CDR3. V gave up 2 bases and J gave up 1 base; unmatched junction bases: 3. Produced via immunoSEQ multiplex PCR; TCRdb's table is partial and in-frame only. The data show about 960,000 clones, around 80% seen once. This clone occurred a few times. This chain joins TRBV7-9 and TRBJ1-1, with 8 bases fitting TRBD1. The clonotype was recovered from a man between 18 and 29 years old in good health. Specimen: memory CD4+ T cells sorted from blood. Subset of the sample: CD45RA-negative fraction. For the CDR3, the DNA is TGTGCCAGCAGCTTACGTGGGACAGGGAACACTGAAGCTTTCTTT. It is translated as CASSLRGTGNTEAFF.